This passage covers 5 T cell receptor beta chains from one sample sequenced in a study of cytomegalovirus exposure and HLA in healthy donors. Sequenced by immunoSEQ multiplex PCR; TCRdb stores in-frame clones only, minus some. This sample carries about 64,000 clones, about 91% of them seen once, and the ten largest clones take 1.3%. The sample taken for sequencing was PBMCs. The receptor source for this set is a woman aged 18-30 years in good health and CMV-seronegative.

The chain recombines TRBV27 with TRBJ2-5, with D uncertain. The J call could be wrong; TRBJ2-7 is a better fit for the DNA end. Germline CDR1 is MNHEY and CDR2 is SMNVEV (reference sequence). This CDR3 is built from 13 residues. The CDR3, as DNA: TGTGCCAGCAGTTTATCTTCCGGTTACGAGCAGTACTTC. Residues: CASSLSSGYEQYF.

V is TRBV10-2 and J is TRBJ2-1; a possible D gene is TRBD2 (6 bases). This CDR3 has 12 amino acids. Germline CDR1 WSHSY, CDR2 SAAADI. V shed 0 bases and J shed 9 bases, with 6 bases lying between them. This chain's CDR3 is CASSESGGEQFF. The CDR3, as DNA: TGCGCCAGCAGTGAGTCCGGGGGTGAGCAGTTCTTC.

The chain has TRBV29-1 and TRBJ2-1; D unclear. V lost 6 bases and J lost 9, with 15 bases in between. This CDR3 comprises 12 residues. Germline CDR1 is SQVTM and CDR2 is ANQGSEA. This CDR3 is CSVRSERAEQFF. In DNA form, the CDR3 reads TGCAGCGTGAGGAGTGAACGTGCTGAGCAGTTCTTC.

The chain carries TRBV7-4 and TRBJ2-3; D is possibly TRBD2 (5 bases). V was clipped by 1 base and J by 1 base, with 21 bases between them. Germline assignment: CDR1 SGHVT and CDR2 SQSDAQ. The CDR3 extends over 19 amino acids. For the CDR3, the DNA is TGTGCCAGCAGCTTAGTCGGTCGGCGGCTAGCCCCCTGCACAGATACGCAGTATTTT. As protein: CASSLVGRRLAPCTDTQYF.

V and J are TRBV7-2 and TRBJ2-5; D is unresolved. Germline-derived CDR1 and CDR2 are SGHTA and FQGNSA. The CDR3 extends over 13 amino acids. V was cut by 3 bases and J by 2 bases, with 7 bases left in between. The chain's CDR3 is CASSFLRQETQYF. The CDR3 DNA sequence: TGTGCCAGCAGCTTCCTGCGACAAGAGACCCAGTACTTC.